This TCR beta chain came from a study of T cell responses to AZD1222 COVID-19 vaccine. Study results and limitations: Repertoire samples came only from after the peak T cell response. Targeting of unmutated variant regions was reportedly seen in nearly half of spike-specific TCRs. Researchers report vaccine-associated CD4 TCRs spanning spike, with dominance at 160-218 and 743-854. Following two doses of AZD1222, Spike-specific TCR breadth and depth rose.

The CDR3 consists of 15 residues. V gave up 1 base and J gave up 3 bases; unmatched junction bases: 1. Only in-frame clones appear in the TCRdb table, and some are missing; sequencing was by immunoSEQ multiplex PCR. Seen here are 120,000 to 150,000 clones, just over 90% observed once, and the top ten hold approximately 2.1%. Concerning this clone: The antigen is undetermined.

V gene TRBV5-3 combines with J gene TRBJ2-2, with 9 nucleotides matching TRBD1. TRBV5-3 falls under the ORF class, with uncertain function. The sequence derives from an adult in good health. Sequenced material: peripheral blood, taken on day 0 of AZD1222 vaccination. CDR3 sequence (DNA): TGTGCCAGAAGCTTGACAGGGGGCGACACCGGGGAGCTGTTTTTT. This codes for CARSLTGGDTGELFF.